Below, 25 T cell receptor beta chains from the same sample are listed, as sequenced in a study of blood T cells in healthy people across ages. The second PCR ran roughly 6 to 11 cycles with a sample-barcoded 5' primer and J-beta primers. TCRdb re-called the 5' RACE reads with MiXCR, one entry per CDR3 protein. Of around 690,000 distinct CDR3 sequences listed, under 70% were seen once; the top ten hold 30% to 45%. The specimen was blood. These receptors all come from a man between 60 and 70 years old in good health.

The gene calls are TRBV3-1 and TRBJ2-1; 7 bases are shared with TRBD1. V was pared by 4 bases and J by 0 bases, with 3 bases of the junction left unmatched. The germline V gene encodes CDR1 LGHDT and CDR2 YNNKEL (reference sequence). The CDR3 consists of 15 residues. The chain's CDR3 is CASSRRTGSYNEQFF. The CDR3, as DNA: TGTGCCAGCAGCCGGCGGACAGGCTCCTACAATGAGCAGTTCTTC.

The chain employs TRBV28 and TRBJ2-7, with 10 bases identical to TRBD1. Germline V gives CDR1 MDHEN, CDR2 SYDVKM. This CDR3 comprises 14 residues. The junction had 9 bases not matched to a gene; V was cut back by 7 bases and J by 6 bases. The CDR3 spells CASKTGTGVGEQYF. As DNA, the CDR3 is TGTGCCAGCAAAACCGGGACAGGGGTGGGCGAGCAGTACTTC.

J is TRBJ2-7 and V is TRBV20-1; 11 bases are a match to TRBD2. The germline gives CDR1 DFQATT, CDR2 SNEGSKA (reference sequence). This CDR3 is built from 15 residues. V lost 0 bases to trimming and J lost 4 bases; unmatched junction nucleotides: 5. The CDR3 DNA is TGCAGTGCTAGAGACATTAGCGGGAGGGAGTACGAGCAGTACTTC. Its translation is CSARDISGREYEQYF.

The chain carries TRBV7-8 and TRBJ2-6; unclear D gene. Germline-derived CDR1 and CDR2 are SGHVS and FQNEAQ. V lost 5 bases and J lost 4, with 9 bases in between. The CDR3 contains 14 residues. The CDR3 loop is CASSQSVGANVLTF. In DNA form, the CDR3 reads TGTGCCAGCAGCCAGAGTGTAGGGGCCAACGTCCTGACTTTC.

The V call is TRBV11-3, the J call TRBJ2-4; D is possibly TRBD1 or TRBD2 (5 bases each). Deletions cut 2 bases from V and 8 bases from J, with 19 bases between. Germline V gene data show CDR1 as SGHNT and CDR2 as YENEEA. The CDR3 extends over 16 amino acids. The CDR3 sequence is CASSLRGALGEDIQYF. DNA for the CDR3: TGTGCCAGCAGCTTAAGAGGCGCCTTGGGGGAAGACATTCAGTACTTC.

This rearrangement joins TRBV15 to TRBJ2-1; 10 bases are a match to TRBD2. The germline V gene has CDR1 LNHNV and CDR2 YYDKDF (reference sequence). The CDR3 consists of 14 residues. Trimming at V came to 8 bases and at J to 7 bases, leaving 8 bases not matched to a gene. CDR3 protein: CATLERGGQNEQFF. DNA for the CDR3: TGTGCCACCCTAGAGCGGGGGGGCCAGAATGAGCAGTTCTTC.

The J gene is TRBJ2-7, the V gene TRBV28, with 8 bases aligning to TRBD1. The CDR3 contains 15 residues. Germline V gene sequence: CDR1 MDHEN, CDR2 SYDVKM. V trimming: 5 bases; J trimming: 3 bases; junction bases outside the gene matches: 9. The CDR3 DNA reads TGTGCCAGCAGTCCAGGGGGCGTAAATATCTACGAGCAGTACTTC. This codes for CASSPGGVNIYEQYF.

This clonotype was observed a handful of times. V is TRBV12-3 or TRBV12-4 and J is TRBJ2-2, with D unclear. The CDR3 covers 15 residues. V was pared by 1 base and J by 2 bases, with 8 bases between. CDR3 bases: TGTGCCAGCAGTTTAGGGCACAGAAACACCGGGGAGCTGTTTTTT. Its protein is CASSLGHRNTGELFF.

The V call is TRBV6-1, the J call TRBJ1-2, with a tentative D call TRBD1 (6 bases). Trimming took off 8 bases at V and 2 bases at J, with 18 bases between the two ends. This CDR3 has 15 residues. Germline-derived CDR1 and CDR2 are MNHNS and SASEGT. The CDR3 spells CASGTGRELNYGYTF. CDR3 DNA sequence: TGTGCCAGCGGAACAGGGAGGGAGTTAAACTATGGCTACACCTTC.

This clonotype turned up a few times. The chain links TRBV2 to TRBJ2-7; possibly TRBD2 for D (7 bases). V was trimmed by 11 bases and J by 1 base, leaving 12 bases between them. Germline loops: CDR1 SNHLY, CDR2 FYNNEI. This CDR3 is built from 12 residues. CDR3 DNA: TGTGCCGTGGGAGGGGGATCCTACGAGCAGTACTTC. This translates into CAVGGGSYEQYF.

J is TRBJ1-4 and V is TRBV28, with D unresolved. V dropped 4 bases and J dropped 0 bases, with 9 bases sitting between them. CDR1 is MDHEN, CDR2 SYDVKM, per germline. The CDR3 spans 15 residues. The CDR3 loop reads CASSSPTATNEKLFF. CDR3 in DNA: TGTGCCAGCAGTTCCCCGACGGCAACTAATGAAAAACTGTTTTTT. Together with reference TRBV28 and TRBJ1-4, the CDR3 gives the full variable domain: DVKVTQSSRYLVKRTGEKVFLECVQDMDHENMFWYRQDPGLGLRLIYFSYDVKMKEKGDIPEGYSVSREKKERFSLILESASTNQTSMYLCASSSPTATNEKLFFGSGTQLSVL.

The J gene is TRBJ2-3, the V gene TRBV20-1; 13 bases line up with TRBD2. Unmatched junction bases numbered 11, after V lost 1 base and J lost 7 bases. In germline, CDR1 is DFQATT, CDR2 SNEGSKA (reference sequence). The CDR3 spans 17 residues. CDR3 DNA: TGCAGTGCTAGAGTCCCGGGACTAGCGGGGAATAGAAATACGCAGTATTTT. Amino acid sequence: CSARVPGLAGNRNTQYF.

This clonotype came up many times. The chain is built from TRBV20-1 and TRBJ2-1; TRBD2 agrees at 8 bases. From germline, CDR1 is DFQATT and CDR2 SNEGSKA (reference sequence). V gave up 0 bases and J gave up 4 bases; unmatched junction bases: 8. The CDR3 consists of 16 residues. The CDR3 region is CSARDGRTSLYNEQFF. In DNA form, the CDR3 reads TGCAGTGCTAGAGATGGCAGGACTAGCTTGTACAATGAGCAGTTCTTC.

The chain has TRBV5-1 and TRBJ1-5; D perhaps matches TRBD1 (5 bases). Germline assignment: CDR1 SGHRS and CDR2 YFSETQ. V gave up 1 base and J gave up 5 bases, with 10 bases separating them. This CDR3 spans 14 amino acids. CDR3: CASSLLGGDQPQHF. The CDR3 DNA reads as TGCGCCAGCAGCTTGTTAGGAGGGGATCAGCCCCAGCATTTT.

The chain has TRBV20-1 and TRBJ2-1; 7 bases line up with TRBD1. Looked up from germline, CDR1 is DFQATT and CDR2 is SNEGSKA (reference sequence). Germline trimming cut 3 bases from V and 8 bases from J; bases unmatched to any gene: 10. The CDR3 runs to 14 residues. CDR3 bases: TGCAGTGCTAGTCCCCCGACAGGGATCGATGAGCAGTTCTTC. This sequence encodes CSASPPTGIDEQFF.

The chain has TRBV6-6 and TRBJ2-7, with D hard to call. V was cut by 2 bases and J by 3 bases, with 14 bases left in between. Per the germline V gene, CDR1 is MNHNY and CDR2 is SVGAGI (reference sequence). This CDR3 has 15 amino acids. The CDR3 region is CASSYEAASRYEQYF. CDR3 coding DNA: TGTGCCAGCAGTTACGAGGCGGCCAGTCGCTACGAGCAGTACTTC.

The gene calls are TRBV3-1 and TRBJ1-2; D not certain. The CDR3 is made up of 15 amino acids. Germline V CDR1 and CDR2: LGHDT, YNNKEL (reference sequence). V was pared by 1 base and J by 2 bases, with 11 bases between. The CDR3 DNA follows: TGTGCCAGCAGCCAAGTCCTGACTTTAAACTATGGCTACACCTTC. Its protein product is CASSQVLTLNYGYTF.

This clonotype was observed many times. The chain couples TRBV28 to TRBJ2-5; D might be TRBD1 (6 bases). CDR1 is MDHEN and CDR2 is SYDVKM in the germline V gene. The V and J ends lost 5 bases and 5 bases respectively, with 18 bases between them. The CDR3 is 15 amino acids. The CDR3 here is CASSKAQGPGETQYF. The CDR3 DNA reads as TGTGCCAGCAGTAAGGCCCAGGGGCCAGGCGAGACCCAGTACTTC.

The rearrangement uses TRBV27 and TRBJ2-7, with a possible D match to TRBD1 (7 bases). CDR1 is MNHEY, CDR2 SMNVEV, per germline (reference sequence). The V end lost 0 bases, the J end lost 2 bases, and 17 bases lay between the germline ends. The CDR3 is 17 amino acids. CDR3 nucleotides: TGTGCCAGCAGTTTATCAAAGTCAGGGGGGAGGACCTACGAGCAGTACTTC. It codes for CASSLSKSGGRTYEQYF.

The chain couples TRBV4-1 to TRBJ2-5; D is perhaps TRBD2 (6 bases). Near its end, the DNA agrees better with TRBJ2-7, so the J call may be wrong. The CDR3 sequence is 15 residues long. From germline, CDR1 is MGHRA and CDR2 YSYEKL. The chain's CDR3 is CASSYGLTALYEQYF. The CDR3 DNA sequence: TGCGCCAGCAGCTACGGACTAACTGCCCTCTACGAGCAGTACTTC.

The chain recombines TRBV10-1 with TRBJ2-1; 7 nucleotides line up with TRBD1. Trimming took 6 bases from V and 8 from J; bases not matched to a gene: 10. CDR3 length equals 14 residues. Germline CDR1 is WNHNN and CDR2 is SYGVQD (reference sequence). The CDR3 sequence is CASSTGVNGDEQFF. Here the CDR3 DNA reads TGCGCCAGCAGCACAGGGGTCAACGGGGATGAGCAGTTCTTC.

The chain employs TRBV29-1 and TRBJ2-1; TRBD2 agrees at 10 bases. Trimming removed 3 bases from V and 5 bases from J; junction bases left unmatched: 4. The germline CDR1 and CDR2 sequences are SQVTM and ANQGSEA. The CDR3 runs 14 residues. The CDR3 protein is CSVDRAGGDNEQFF. CDR3 coding DNA: TGCAGCGTTGATCGAGCGGGGGGGGACAATGAGCAGTTCTTC.

This clonotype was observed a handful of times. The chain recombines TRBV4-2 with TRBJ2-7; maybe TRBD1 (6 bases). The CDR3 sequence is 17 residues long. Germline lookup yields CDR1 LGHNA and CDR2 YNFKEQ. V shed 0 bases and J shed 3 bases, with 18 bases lying between them. CDR3 in amino acids: CASSQDLLRDIGYEQYF. The CDR3 nucleotides read TGTGCCAGCAGCCAAGATCTTTTGAGGGACATAGGCTACGAGCAGTACTTC.

The chain joins TRBV4-1 to TRBJ2-1; D gene ambiguous. Germline V gives CDR1 MGHRA, CDR2 YSYEKL. V was trimmed by 2 bases and J by 6 bases, leaving 11 bases between them. This CDR3 region has 14 residues. The CDR3 spells CASSQTESGNEQFF. As DNA, the CDR3 is TGCGCCAGCAGCCAAACGGAGTCGGGCAATGAGCAGTTCTTC.

CDR3 loop: CASSQTTVNNEQFF. DNA for the CDR3: TGTGCCAGCAGCCAAACGACAGTTAACAATGAGCAGTTCTTC. This chain connects TRBV3-1 to TRBJ2-1, with D maybe TRBD1 (5 bases). CDR3 length equals 14 residues. V lost 2 bases to trimming and J lost 5 bases, with 10 bases between them. The V gene's germline CDR1 is LGHDT and CDR2 YNNKEL (reference sequence).